This TCR beta chain was documented in a study of Graves' ophthalmopathy and Graves' hyperthyroidism. Researchers took RNA transcripts and amplified TCR beta CDR3 regions from them. Second-round multiplex PCR came after a first-round RT-PCR that employed HTBI primers. TCRdb reprocessed the multiplex PCR reads via MiXCR and lists one record per CDR3 protein. The sample comprises 500,000 to 800,000 distinct CDR3 sequences, roughly 41% of which are singletons, and about 3.3% rests with the top ten. The CDR3 extends over 16 amino acids. Trimming cost V 0 bases and J 7 bases, with 13 bases left between them. Germline V lookup: CDR1 WSHSY, CDR2 SAAADI.

The chain carries TRBV10-2 and TRBJ1-6, with D possibly TRBD1 on 5 matching bases. The sequenced sample was peripheral blood. The TCR comes from an adult man with Graves' ophthalmopathy. The CDR3 sequence is CASSESGGGGNSPLHF. In nucleotides, the CDR3 is TGCGCCAGCAGTGAGTCGGGTGGGGGAGGAAATTCACCCCTCCACTTT.